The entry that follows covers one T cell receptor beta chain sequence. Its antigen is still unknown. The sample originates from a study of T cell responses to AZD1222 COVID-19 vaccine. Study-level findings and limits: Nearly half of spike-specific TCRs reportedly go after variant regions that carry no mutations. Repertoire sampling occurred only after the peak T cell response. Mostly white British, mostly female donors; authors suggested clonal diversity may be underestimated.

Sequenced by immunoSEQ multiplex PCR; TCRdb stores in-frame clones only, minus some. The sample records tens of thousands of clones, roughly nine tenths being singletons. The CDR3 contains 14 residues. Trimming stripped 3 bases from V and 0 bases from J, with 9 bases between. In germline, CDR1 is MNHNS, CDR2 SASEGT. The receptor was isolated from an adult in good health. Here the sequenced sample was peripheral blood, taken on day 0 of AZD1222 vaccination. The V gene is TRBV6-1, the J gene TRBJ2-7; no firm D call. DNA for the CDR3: TGTGCCAGCAGTGAGACAACAGTCTCCTACGAGCAGTACTTC. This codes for CASSETTVSYEQYF.